The present T cell receptor (beta chain) was sequenced within a study of shared clonotypes between healthy human individuals. Looking at the study overall: Three men and two women, aged 18 to 49, were donors. Overall study results and limits: The study generally estimated greater richness for naive than memory subsets.

The protocol was immunoSEQ multiplex PCR, while the TCRdb copy is restricted to in-frame clones and leaves out a portion. The table includes over a million clones, around 74% detected once. The CDR3 runs to 16 residues. Germline lookup yields CDR1 SSHAT and CDR2 FNYEAQ (reference sequence). As regards this clone: Its antigen is not identified. One end of the junction fails to match germline, which may point to a read error.

The chain recombines TRBV7-7 with TRBJ2-5; possibly TRBD2 for D (5 bases). Sequencing was done on a sample of memory CD4+ T cells sorted from blood. The subset is: CD45RA-negative fraction. The sequence derives from a young man in good health. CDR3 nucleotide sequence: TGTGCTAGCAGCCGCTCAGGAGCGGTGGGTCAAGAGACCCAGTACTTC. It codes for CASSRSGAVGQETQYF.